The following is a T cell receptor beta chain sequence with its context. As yet, its antigen is unknown. This sample was taken from a study of STAT5B mutations in CD4+ large granular lymphocyte leukemia. Study-wide results and caveats: The CD4+ versus CD8+ T-LGLL clonality difference may reflect limited sample size. Main leukemic clonotypes were patient-specific, but roughly 26% appeared at low frequency elsewhere.

Data came from immunoSEQ multiplex PCR; TCRdb stores just in-frame clones and leaves some out. The table lists roughly 30,000 clones, around four fifths of them singletons. The receptor was isolated from a human donor in good health. Sequencing was done on a sample of CD4+ T cells from blood buffy coats.

The CDR3 loop is CASSLRGANEQFF. The CDR3 region has the DNA TGTGCCAGCAGTTTACGGGGGGCGAATGAGCAGTTCTTC. The chain couples TRBV28 to TRBJ2-1; tentatively, D is TRBD2 (7 bases). The germline V gene has CDR1 MDHEN and CDR2 SYDVKM. CDR3 size: 13 residues. V lost 2 bases and J 7 bases, leaving 9 bases between the germline ends.